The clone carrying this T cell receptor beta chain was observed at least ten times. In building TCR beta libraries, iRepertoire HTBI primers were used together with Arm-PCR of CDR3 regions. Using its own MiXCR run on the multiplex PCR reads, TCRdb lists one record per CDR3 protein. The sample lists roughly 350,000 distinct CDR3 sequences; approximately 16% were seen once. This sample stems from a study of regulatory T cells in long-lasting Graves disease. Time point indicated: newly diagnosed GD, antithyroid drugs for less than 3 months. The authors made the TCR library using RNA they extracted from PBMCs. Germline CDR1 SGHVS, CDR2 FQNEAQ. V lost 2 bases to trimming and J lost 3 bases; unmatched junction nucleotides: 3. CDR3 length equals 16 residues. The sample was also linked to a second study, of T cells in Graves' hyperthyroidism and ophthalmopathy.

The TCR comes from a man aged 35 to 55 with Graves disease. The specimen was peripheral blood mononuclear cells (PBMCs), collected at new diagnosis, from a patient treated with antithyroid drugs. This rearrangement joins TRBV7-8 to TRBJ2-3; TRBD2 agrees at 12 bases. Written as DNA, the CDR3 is TGTGCCAGCAGCTTACGGACTAGCGGGACAACAGATACGCAGTATTTT. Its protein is CASSLRTSGTTDTQYF.